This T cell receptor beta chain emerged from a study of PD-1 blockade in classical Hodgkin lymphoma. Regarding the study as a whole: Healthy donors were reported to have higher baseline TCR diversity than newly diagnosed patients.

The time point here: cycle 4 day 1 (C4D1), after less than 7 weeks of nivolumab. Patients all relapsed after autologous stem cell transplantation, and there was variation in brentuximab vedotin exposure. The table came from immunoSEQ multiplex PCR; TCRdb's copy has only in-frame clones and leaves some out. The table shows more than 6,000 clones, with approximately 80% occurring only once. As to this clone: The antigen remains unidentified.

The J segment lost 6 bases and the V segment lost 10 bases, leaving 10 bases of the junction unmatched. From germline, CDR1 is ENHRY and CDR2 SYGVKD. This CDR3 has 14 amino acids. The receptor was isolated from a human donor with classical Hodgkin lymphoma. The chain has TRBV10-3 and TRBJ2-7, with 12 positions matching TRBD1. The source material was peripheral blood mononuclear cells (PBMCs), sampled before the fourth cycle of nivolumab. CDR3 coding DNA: TGTGCCACGTCAGAGGGACAGGGGGCGTTCGAGCAGTACTTC. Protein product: CATSEGQGAFEQYF.